Listed below are T cell receptor beta chains from one sample, sequenced in a study of blood T cell repertoires in COVID-19. Profiled with immunoSEQ multiplex PCR; TCRdb holds only in-frame clones, not every one. This table holds roughly 210,000 clones, 87% found once. The sequenced sample consisted of PBMCs or T cells enriched from blood (not recorded which). The receptors were gathered from a man aged 25 to 40 in a cohort exposed to, infected with or recovered from COVID-19 (not recorded which). Each CDR3 is given with its conserved first and last residue.

v_gene: TRBV23-1
j_gene: TRBJ1-3
CDR3aa: CASSRTACSGNTIYF

v_gene: TRBV5-6
j_gene: TRBJ1-1
CDR3aa: CASSLFLGRRVESTEAFF

v_gene: TRBV6-1
j_gene: TRBJ2-1
CDR3aa: CASSEGQKYNEQFF

v_gene: TRBV27
j_gene: TRBJ2-7
CDR3aa: CASSTLGQGYEQYF

v_gene: TRBV28
j_gene: TRBJ1-4
CDR3aa: CASSTGGTLGQGEKLFF

v_gene: TRBV7-8
j_gene: TRBJ1-4
CDR3aa: CASSRQGAREKLFF

v_gene: TRBV5-1
j_gene: TRBJ2-1
CDR3aa: CASSFFSEPTYNEQFF

v_gene: TRBV28
j_gene: TRBJ2-1
CDR3aa: CASRRDRVVYEQFF

v_gene: TRBV27
j_gene: TRBJ2-3
CDR3aa: CASGREGHWEDTQYF

v_gene: TRBV19
j_gene: TRBJ2-2
CDR3aa: CASSNRGRANTGELFF

v_gene: TRBV2
j_gene: TRBJ1-5
CDR3aa: CASSDRGLSQPQHF

v_gene: TRBV2
j_gene: TRBJ2-7
CDR3aa: CASKTSGAIYEQYF

v_gene: TRBV28
j_gene: TRBJ2-7
CDR3aa: CASRTLRGLYEQYF

v_gene: TRBV18
j_gene: TRBJ2-1
CDR3aa: CASSLTSNTYRTYNEQFF

v_gene: TRBV13
j_gene: TRBJ2-7
CDR3aa: CASSPDREYEQYF

v_gene: TRBV19
j_gene: TRBJ1-5
CDR3aa: CASSIAQKNSNQPQHF

v_gene: TRBV28
j_gene: TRBJ1-2
CDR3aa: CASSLMQDYGYTF

v_gene: TRBV18
j_gene: TRBJ1-2
CDR3aa: CASSPPGPTGLYGYTF

v_gene: TRBV20-1
j_gene: TRBJ1-1
CDR3aa: CSASPGKVNTEAFF

v_gene: TRBV6-1
j_gene: TRBJ1-1
CDR3aa: CASSEAIWRENAEAFF

v_gene: TRBV19
j_gene: TRBJ2-7
CDR3aa: CASSSRLAGVYEQYF

v_gene: TRBV21-1
j_gene: TRBJ2-1
CDR3aa: CASYRDRVYNEQFF

v_gene: TRBV14
j_gene: TRBJ2-7
CDR3aa: CASSQETGSPTFPYEQYF

v_gene: TRBV6-1
j_gene: TRBJ1-5
CDR3aa: CASSEGKQGALNQPQHF

v_gene: TRBV18
j_gene: TRBJ1-5
CDR3aa: CASSPPGLGGSSNQPQHF

v_gene: TRBV9
j_gene: TRBJ2-1
CDR3aa: CASSVAGVSYNEQFF

v_gene: TRBV12-3/TRBV12-4
j_gene: TRBJ2-1
CDR3aa: CASGAYNEQFF

v_gene: TRBV19
j_gene: TRBJ2-2
CDR3aa: CASNARAVNTGELFF

v_gene: TRBV19
j_gene: TRBJ1-1
CDR3aa: CASSMRVDWEGTEAFF

v_gene: TRBV2
j_gene: TRBJ1-3
CDR3aa: CASSERGLGNTIYF

v_gene: TRBV27
j_gene: TRBJ2-1
CDR3aa: CASSFTGNEQFF

v_gene: TRBV12-5
j_gene: TRBJ2-7
CDR3aa: CASGFPEDAREQYF

v_gene: TRBV14
j_gene: TRBJ1-5
CDR3aa: CASSQRGRIAQPQHF

v_gene: TRBV28
j_gene: TRBJ1-5
CDR3aa: CASSARLTGPQPQHF

v_gene: TRBV3-1/TRBV3-2
j_gene: TRBJ1-3
CDR3aa: CASRLGLFSGNTIYF

v_gene: TRBV2
j_gene: TRBJ2-1
CDR3aa: CASRGNGGVYGYNEQFF

v_gene: TRBV19
j_gene: TRBJ2-7
CDR3aa: CASSITGGPYEQYF

v_gene: TRBV29-1
j_gene: TRBJ1-4
CDR3aa: CSVRSGAFEKLFF

v_gene: TRBV28
j_gene: TRBJ2-7
CDR3aa: CASNIGTGAYEQYF

v_gene: TRBV6-1
j_gene: TRBJ2-4
CDR3aa: CASSEPNIQYF

v_gene: TRBV6-5
j_gene: TRBJ2-7
CDR3aa: CASSYGRGGPHEQYF

v_gene: TRBV11-2
j_gene: TRBJ1-2
CDR3aa: CASRPLSGGRPKANYGYTF

v_gene: TRBV7-3
j_gene: TRBJ1-1
CDR3aa: CASRVTGANTEAFF

v_gene: TRBV7-8
j_gene: TRBJ2-3
CDR3aa: CASSLDGQGEDTQYF

v_gene: TRBV9
j_gene: TRBJ2-1
CDR3aa: CASSVVGRAGGFDEQFF

v_gene: TRBV7-2
j_gene: TRBJ2-3
CDR3aa: CASSHGLAGEVTDTQYF

v_gene: TRBV11-1
j_gene: TRBJ2-3
CDR3aa: CASSLKVAGNTDTQYF

v_gene: TRBV5-1
j_gene: TRBJ1-4
CDR3aa: CASSLVPGQGPNEKLFF

v_gene: TRBV10-3
j_gene: TRBJ1-2
CDR3aa: CAISDTKGGVLRGYTF

v_gene: TRBV14
j_gene: TRBJ1-1
CDR3aa: CASSREQNMNTEAFF

v_gene: TRBV7-8
j_gene: TRBJ2-1
CDR3aa: CASSLVSGTSSYNEQFF

v_gene: TRBV9
j_gene: TRBJ2-7
CDR3aa: CASSPRPSGRIEQYF

v_gene: TRBV6-1
j_gene: TRBJ2-6
CDR3aa: CASSAGTGSSGANVLTF

v_gene: TRBV7-2
j_gene: TRBJ2-1
CDR3aa: CASSLEGLAGVGNEQFF